What follows are 19 T cell receptor beta chains derived from one specimen sequenced in a study of control samples from healthy donors and cancer patients. Repertoires were generated with immunoSEQ multiplex PCR, while TCRdb's copy carries only in-frame clones and drops some. The sample carries about 140,000 clones, 80% to 95% recorded once. The sequenced sample was blood. All receptors come from a man aged 25 to 45 in good health.

V usage is TRBV11-3 and J usage is TRBJ2-3; 12 bases are shared with TRBD2. Trimming took 0 bases from V and 4 from J; bases not matched to a gene: 5. Germline V gene lookup returns CDR1 SGHNT and CDR2 YENEEA. This CDR3 contains 17 residues. The CDR3 is CASSLEIGLAGSDTQYF. In DNA, the CDR3 is TGTGCCAGCAGCTTAGAAATCGGACTAGCGGGGTCAGATACGCAGTATTTT.

The chain has TRBV15 and TRBJ2-5; D may match TRBD1 or TRBD2 (5 bases each). The CDR3 is 16 amino acids. The germline V gene encodes CDR1 LNHNV and CDR2 YYDKDF (reference sequence). Trimming pared 0 bases from V and 1 base from J, leaving 12 bases between. The CDR3 spells CATSRDEGSTQETQYF. The CDR3 DNA sequence: TGTGCCACCAGCAGAGATGAGGGGTCAACCCAAGAGACCCAGTACTTC.

The gene calls are TRBV11-2 and TRBJ2-1, with 8 bases lining up with TRBD2. The germline gives CDR1 SGHAT, CDR2 FQNNGV. V lost 0 bases and J lost 8; bases outside the gene matches: 3. The CDR3 covers 14 residues. The CDR3 DNA follows: TGTGCCAGCAGCTTAGATCAAGCGGGAGATGAGCAGTTCTTC. Protein: CASSLDQAGDEQFF.

The rearrangement uses TRBV18 and TRBJ2-1, with 9 positions matching TRBD1. Germline CDR1 and CDR2: KGHSH and LQKENI. Trimming at V came to 6 bases and at J to 8 bases, leaving 11 bases not matched to a gene. The CDR3 contains 15 residues. The CDR3, as DNA: TGTGCCAGCTCCCTTACCGGGACAGGGTCGTATGAGCAGTTCTTC. Translation gives CASSLTGTGSYEQFF.

The chain employs TRBV10-3 and TRBJ1-4; 7 positions agree with TRBD1. The CDR3 has 15 amino acids. The V gene's germline CDR1 is ENHRY and CDR2 SYGVKD. J was trimmed by 5 bases and V by 3 bases; bases with no gene match: 6. The CDR3 coding sequence is TGTGCCATCAGTGATCGGGACAGACCGAATGAAAAACTGTTTTTT. This gives the protein CAISDRDRPNEKLFF.

The chain links TRBV7-8 to TRBJ2-5; the D call may be TRBD1 or TRBD2 (7 bases each). V lost 5 bases, J lost 4 bases, and 17 bases lay in between. This CDR3 spans 15 amino acids. The germline CDR1 and CDR2 sequences are SGHVS and FQNEAQ. Written as DNA, the CDR3 is TGTGCCAGCAGCAGCGGGATGAGGGGGCTAGAGACCCAGTACTTC. Amino acids: CASSSGMRGLETQYF.

J is TRBJ2-1 and V is TRBV28; weak D call: TRBD1 (6 bases). The V end lost 1 base, the J end lost 5 bases, and 15 bases lay between the germline ends. From germline, CDR1 is MDHEN and CDR2 SYDVKM. The CDR3 runs 16 residues. CDR3 DNA: TGTGCCAGCAGTTTATTGGGACACGGCCCTCACAATGAGCAGTTCTTC. Translating gives CASSLLGHGPHNEQFF.

This chain joins TRBV5-1 and TRBJ2-7, with 9 bases identical to TRBD1. Germline V CDR1 and CDR2: SGHRS, YFSETQ. This CDR3 is 15 amino acids long. Trimming cost V 4 bases and J 3 bases; bases outside gene matches: 8. CDR3 sequence reads: CASSTDTGGVYEQYF. The CDR3 region has the DNA TGCGCCAGCAGCACCGACACAGGGGGCGTCTACGAGCAGTACTTC.

This chain links TRBV2 with TRBJ1-2; possibly TRBD1 for D (5 bases). In germline, CDR1 is SNHLY, CDR2 FYNNEI. Trimming pared 9 bases from V and 6 bases from J, leaving 17 bases between. The CDR3 consists of 13 residues. The CDR3, as DNA: TGTGCCAGGACGCGGAGCGGGGGGGATGGCTACACCTTC. Protein product: CARTRSGGDGYTF.

This chain uses TRBV7-9 with TRBJ2-1; 7 bases match TRBD2. This CDR3 has 9 residues. With 10 bases clipped from V and 10 bases from J, the junction kept 1 base outside the gene matches. Germline CDR1 SEHNR, CDR2 FQNEAQ (reference sequence). The CDR3 DNA sequence: TGTGCCACCGGGGGGGAGCAGTTCTTC. Its translation: CATGGEQFF.

The J gene is TRBJ2-3, the V gene TRBV7-2; TRBD2 matches at 9 bases. The CDR3 is 15 amino acids. The V gene's germline CDR1 is SGHTA and CDR2 FQGNSA. V lost 7 bases to trimming and J lost 4 bases; unmatched junction nucleotides: 9. The CDR3 DNA reads TGTGCCAGCAACAAAAGCGGGAGGTTAGCAGATACGCAGTATTTT. This codes for CASNKSGRLADTQYF.

The gene calls are TRBV30 and TRBJ2-5; TRBD1 might be the D (6 bases). The CDR3 spans 14 residues. Germline CDR1 reads GTSNPN; CDR2 reads SVGIG (reference sequence). V lost 5 bases, J lost 1 base, and 14 bases lay in between. The CDR3 protein is CAWDPGHSQETQYF. CDR3 DNA sequence: TGTGCCTGGGACCCGGGACACAGCCAAGAGACCCAGTACTTC. The full variable domain, in which reference TRBV30 and TRBJ2-5 provide the parts outside the CDR3, is SQTIHQWPATLVQPVGSPLSLECTVEGTSNPNLYWYRQAAGRGLQLLFYSVGIGQISSEVPQNLSASRPQDRQFILSSKKLLLSDSGFYLCAWDPGHSQETQYFGPGTRLLVL.

The chain combines TRBV9 with TRBJ2-1; 14 bases agree with TRBD2. There are 17 residues in the CDR3. Germline V gives CDR1 SGDLS, CDR2 YYNGEE. Unmatched junction bases numbered 9, after V lost 0 bases and J lost 10 bases. CDR3 amino acids: CASSVARGGLAGEEQFF. CDR3 bases: TGTGCCAGCAGCGTAGCTCGTGGGGGACTAGCGGGAGAGGAGCAGTTCTTC.

This sequence joins TRBV30 and TRBJ2-5; D possibly corresponds to TRBD2 (7 bases). The V end lost 3 bases, the J end lost 5 bases, and 25 bases lay between the germline ends. This CDR3 is 17 amino acids long. Germline CDR1 reads GTSNPN; CDR2 reads SVGIG (reference sequence). CDR3 nucleotides: TGTGCCTGGAGCGGAGGGGGGGTTGAAGGTGCCGAGGAGACCCAGTACTTC. Its protein product is CAWSGGGVEGAEETQYF.

This clone was found once. V and J are TRBV20-1 and TRBJ2-1, with D possibly TRBD2 on 5 matching bases. V was trimmed by 3 bases and J by 7 bases, leaving 28 bases between them. This CDR3 has 18 amino acids. The germline CDR1 and CDR2 sequences are DFQATT and SNEGSKA (reference sequence). CDR3 loop: CSASPAGFQNRYLNEQFF. In DNA, the CDR3 is TGCAGTGCTAGTCCCGCGGGTTTCCAAAACCGGTACTTGAATGAGCAGTTCTTC.

This chain connects TRBV10-2 to TRBJ1-2; 7 bases agree with TRBD1. Germline trimming cut 6 bases from V and 1 base from J; bases unmatched to any gene: 14. The CDR3 loop spans 17 amino acids. The germline gives CDR1 WSHSY, CDR2 SAAADI. Here the CDR3 DNA reads TGCGCCAGCAGGGCCCCCCCCGGAGACAGGGATAACTATGGCTACACCTTC. Protein sequence: CASRAPPGDRDNYGYTF.

The J gene is TRBJ2-1, the V gene TRBV4-1; D is possibly TRBD2 (6 bases). Deletions cut 2 bases from V and 0 bases from J, with 11 bases between. Germline V gene sequence: CDR1 MGHRA, CDR2 YSYEKL. The CDR3 is made up of 16 amino acids. CDR3 bases: TGCGCCAGCAGCCAACGGACTACTAGCTCCTACAATGAGCAGTTCTTC. Translating it yields CASSQRTTSSYNEQFF.

The chain combines TRBV29-1 with TRBJ1-4, with 7 bases aligning to TRBD1. Germline trimming cut 6 bases from V and 8 bases from J; bases unmatched to any gene: 6. The CDR3 is 12 amino acids. Germline CDR1 SQVTM, CDR2 ANQGSEA. The CDR3 DNA sequence: TGCAGCGTAGGGGACAGAGGAGAAAAACTGTTTTTT. Amino acids: CSVGDRGEKLFF.

The chain combines TRBV4-3 with TRBJ1-1; D not resolved. V was trimmed by 0 bases and J by 5 bases, leaving 13 bases between them. CDR1 is LGHNA, CDR2 YSLEER, per germline. This CDR3 region has 15 residues. The CDR3 DNA is TGCGCCAGCAGCCAAGACGGCGAAATGGGGACTGAAGCTTTCTTT. Its protein is CASSQDGEMGTEAFF.